This T cell receptor beta chain was sequenced for a study of T cell responses to AZD1222 COVID-19 vaccine. Study overall: Analysis merged second doses at about 4 or about 12 weeks.

Notes on the study in general: Most donors were white British and more were female, and clonal diversity was possibly underestimated. Targets within unmutated variant regions were reportedly found for nearly half of spike-specific TCRs. The peak T cell response came first, and repertoires were sampled only after it.

The germline gives CDR1 SGHRS, CDR2 YFSETQ. The V and J ends lost 4 bases and 5 bases, in that order; junction bases with no gene match: 7. The CDR3 totals 14 residues. Clones were sequenced by immunoSEQ multiplex PCR, and TCRdb holds only the in-frame ones, with some missing. The sample has about 97,000 clones, over 75% seen once. This clone is a singleton in its sample. The target antigen is unknown. J is TRBJ2-3 and V is TRBV5-1; 7 bases line up with TRBD1. This sequence was found in an adult in good health. Sequenced here: peripheral blood, sampled on day 0 of AZD1222 vaccination. CDR3 in amino acids: CASSADREIDTQYF. The CDR3 DNA follows: TGCGCCAGCAGCGCCGACAGGGAGATAGATACGCAGTATTTT.